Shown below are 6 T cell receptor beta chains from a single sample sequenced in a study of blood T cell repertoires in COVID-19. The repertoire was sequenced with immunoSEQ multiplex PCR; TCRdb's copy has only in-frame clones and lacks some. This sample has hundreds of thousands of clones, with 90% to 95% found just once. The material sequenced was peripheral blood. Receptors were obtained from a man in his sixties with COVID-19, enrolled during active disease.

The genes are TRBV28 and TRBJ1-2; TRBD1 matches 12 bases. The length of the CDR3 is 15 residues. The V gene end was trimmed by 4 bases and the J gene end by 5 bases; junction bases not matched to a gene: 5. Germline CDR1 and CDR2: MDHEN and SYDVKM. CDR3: CASSSGTGGTYGYTF. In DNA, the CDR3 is TGTGCCAGCAGTTCCGGGACAGGGGGCACTTATGGCTACACCTTC.

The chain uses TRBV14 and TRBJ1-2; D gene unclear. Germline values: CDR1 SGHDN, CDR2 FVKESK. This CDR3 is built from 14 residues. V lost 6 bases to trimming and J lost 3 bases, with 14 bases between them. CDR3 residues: CASSTTRQYYGYTF. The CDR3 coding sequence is TGTGCCAGCAGTACGACAAGGCAATACTATGGCTACACCTTC. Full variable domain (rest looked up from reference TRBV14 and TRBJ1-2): EAGVTQFPSHSVIEKGQTVTLRCDPISGHDNLYWYRRVMGKEIKFLLHFVKESKQDESGMPNNRFLAERTGGTYSTLKVQPAELEDSGVYFCASSTTRQYYGYTFGSGTRLTVV.

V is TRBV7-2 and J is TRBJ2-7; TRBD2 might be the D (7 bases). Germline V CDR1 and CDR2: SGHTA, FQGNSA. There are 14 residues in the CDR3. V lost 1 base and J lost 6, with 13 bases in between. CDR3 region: CASSLGGRGGEQYF. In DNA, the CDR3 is TGTGCCAGCAGCTTAGGCGGGAGAGGGGGCGAGCAGTACTTC.

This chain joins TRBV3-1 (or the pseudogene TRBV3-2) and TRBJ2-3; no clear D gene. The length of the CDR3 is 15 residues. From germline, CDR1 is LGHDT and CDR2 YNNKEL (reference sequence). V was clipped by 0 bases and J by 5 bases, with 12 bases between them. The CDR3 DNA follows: TGTGCCAGCAGCCAAGAATCACTCCTCCTAGATACGCAGTATTTT. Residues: CASSQESLLLDTQYF.

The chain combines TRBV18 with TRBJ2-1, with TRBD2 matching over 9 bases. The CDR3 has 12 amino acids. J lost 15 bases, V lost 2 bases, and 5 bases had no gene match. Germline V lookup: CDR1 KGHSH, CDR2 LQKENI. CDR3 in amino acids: CASSPGTSSLFF. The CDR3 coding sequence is TGTGCCAGCTCACCAGGGACTAGCTCGCTGTTCTTC.

CDR3: CASSHPGTAQETQYF. The CDR3 DNA sequence: TGCGCCAGCAGTCATCCCGGGACAGCCCAAGAGACCCAGTACTTC. The gene calls are TRBV23-1 and TRBJ2-5, with TRBD1 matching 7 bases. TRBV23-1 has ORF status, its function being uncertain. Trimming cost V 3 bases and J 1 base; bases outside gene matches: 5. The CDR3 length is 15 residues.